Detailed here is one TCR beta chain. Its antigen is not known. PCR involved 60 Vbeta and 13 Jbeta primers. Using immunoSEQ multiplex PCR, the repertoire was profiled, and TCRdb retains in-frame clones only, with some absent. This sample has over 100,000 clones, with 79% found just once. The V gene's germline CDR1 is SGDLS and CDR2 YYNGEE. This CDR3 contains 14 residues. Losses at the gene ends were 5 bases for V and 4 bases for J; bases not matched to a gene: 6. The data were obtained in a study of cytomegalovirus exposure and HLA in healthy donors. Study-wide points: When analyzed later, the rates of TCR association showed variation by HLA locus, with DRB1 the most and HLA-C the fewest.

J is TRBJ2-5 and V is TRBV9, with 9 bases that match TRBD1. Sequenced sample: PBMCs. This clonotype originated in a male donor in good health and CMV-seronegative. CDR3 amino acids: CASSGTGYRETQYF. In nucleotides, the CDR3 is TGTGCCAGCAGTGGGACAGGGTATCGAGAGACCCAGTACTTC. Supplemented by reference TRBV9 and TRBJ2-5, the full variable domain reads DSGVTQTPKHLITATGQRVTLRCSPRSGDLSVYWYQQSLDQGLQFLIQYYNGEERAKGNILERFSAQQFPDLHSELNLSSLELGDSALYFCASSGTGYRETQYFGPGTRLLVL.